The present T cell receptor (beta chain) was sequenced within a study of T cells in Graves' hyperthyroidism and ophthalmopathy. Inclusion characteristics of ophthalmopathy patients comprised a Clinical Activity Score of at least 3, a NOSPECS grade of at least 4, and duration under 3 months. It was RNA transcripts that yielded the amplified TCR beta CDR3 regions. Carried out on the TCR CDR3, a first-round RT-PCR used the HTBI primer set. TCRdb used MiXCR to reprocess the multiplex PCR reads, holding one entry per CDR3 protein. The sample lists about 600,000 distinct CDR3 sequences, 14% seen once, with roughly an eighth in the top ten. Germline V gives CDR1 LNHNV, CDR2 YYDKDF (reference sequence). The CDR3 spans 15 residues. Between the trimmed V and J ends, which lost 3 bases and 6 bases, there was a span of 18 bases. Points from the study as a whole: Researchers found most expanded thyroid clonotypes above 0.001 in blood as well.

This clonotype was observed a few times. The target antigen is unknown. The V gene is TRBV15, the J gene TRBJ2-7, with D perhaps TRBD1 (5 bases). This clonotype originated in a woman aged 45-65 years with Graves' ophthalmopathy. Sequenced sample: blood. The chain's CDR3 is CATSRRTTVPGEQYF. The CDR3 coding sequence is TGTGCCACCAGCAGGAGGACGACAGTTCCTGGCGAGCAGTACTTC.